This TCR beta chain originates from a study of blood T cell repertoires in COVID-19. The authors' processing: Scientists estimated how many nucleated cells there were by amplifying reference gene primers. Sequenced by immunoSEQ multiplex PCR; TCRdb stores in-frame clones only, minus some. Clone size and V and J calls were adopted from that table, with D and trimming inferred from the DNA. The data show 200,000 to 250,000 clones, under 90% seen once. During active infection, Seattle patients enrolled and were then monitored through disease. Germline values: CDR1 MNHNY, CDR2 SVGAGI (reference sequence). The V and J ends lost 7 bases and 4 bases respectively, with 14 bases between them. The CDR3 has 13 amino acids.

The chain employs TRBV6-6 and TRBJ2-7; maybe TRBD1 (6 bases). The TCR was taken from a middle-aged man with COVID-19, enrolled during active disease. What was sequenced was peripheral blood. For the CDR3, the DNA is TGTGCCAGCATCGGGACACAAAGTTACGAGCAGTACTTC. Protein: CASIGTQSYEQYF.